This TCR beta chain was profiled in a study of T cells expressing NK-cell markers. To note about this clonotype: Its specificity is not known.

Germline CDR1 and CDR2: SGHTA and FQGNSA. This CDR3 has 12 residues. cDNA encoding TCR beta was synthesized via 5'RACE template switching incorporating UMIs. TCRdb reanalyzed the 5' RACE reads, giving one entry per CDR3 protein sequence and no DNA. The listing records about 260,000 distinct CDR3 sequences. General study points: Four of the donors also had these clonotypes leading their CD3+CD56-NKG2C+ fraction. In several donors, dominant CD3+CD56+NKG2C+ clonotypes ranked among the top 10 CD8+ clonotypes.

The sequenced material came from blood T cells: a sorted CD56 or NKG2C T cell subset, CD4+ or CD8+ T cells, or bulk PBMC T cells (not recorded which). This chain uses TRBV7-2 with TRBJ1-2. The sequence came from a woman between 18 and 69 years old in good health. CDR3 protein: CASSPYTYGYTF.